These 27 T cell receptor beta chains came from one sample sequenced in a study of T-cell memory formation after mild COVID-19. One entry per CDR3 protein results from TCRdb running MiXCR on the 5' RACE reads. Of some 300,000 distinct CDR3 sequences detected, 19% appear once; the ten largest clones hold around a fifth. Material: PBMCs or a T cell subset sorted from them (not recorded which). The receptors here all came from a man younger than 35 who had mild COVID-19 (a few samples of this study predate the infection). Cell type and time point are not known.

The J gene is TRBJ1-1, the V gene TRBV7-8, with D unclear. Germline V lookup: CDR1 SGHVS, CDR2 FQNEAQ. Trimming shortened V by 3 bases and J by 1 base, and 9 bases separated the two germline ends. The CDR3 is made up of 14 amino acids. CDR3: CASSFSAANTEAFF. The CDR3 nucleotides read TGTGCCAGCAGCTTCTCAGCGGCGAACACTGAAGCTTTCTTT.

V gene TRBV18 combines with J gene TRBJ1-2; D possibly corresponds to TRBD1 (5 bases). Germline V CDR1 and CDR2: KGHSH, LQKENI. The CDR3 is 15 amino acids. Trimming left V 1 base short and J 2 bases short, with 11 bases between. The CDR3 DNA sequence: TGTGCCAGCTCACCACGTGGGACGGGAAACTATGGCTACACCTTC. This sequence encodes CASSPRGTGNYGYTF.

This clonotype was seen a few times. The rearrangement joins TRBV28 to TRBJ1-1; 8 bases match TRBD1. The CDR3 has 17 residues. Per the germline V gene, CDR1 is MDHEN and CDR2 is SYDVKM. The junction had 9 bases not matched to a gene; V was cut back by 3 bases and J by 0 bases. CDR3 loop: CASSFPRQGFMNTEAFF. In nucleotides, the CDR3 is TGTGCCAGCAGTTTCCCGAGACAGGGGTTTATGAACACTGAAGCTTTCTTT.

The chain is built from TRBV10-3 and TRBJ2-5; D is uncertain. The CDR3 is 12 amino acids. V was clipped by 2 bases and J by 1 base, with 2 bases between them. Looked up from germline, CDR1 is ENHRY and CDR2 is SYGVKD. The CDR3 region has the DNA TGTGCCATCAGTGAGCCCCAAGAGACCCAGTACTTC. Translated: CAISEPQETQYF.

This chain uses TRBV3-1 with TRBJ2-7; D perhaps matches TRBD1 (6 bases). CDR3 length: 14 residues. Trimming removed 5 bases from V and 6 bases from J, with 17 bases in between. Germline CDR1 and CDR2: LGHDT and YNNKEL (reference sequence). In DNA form, the CDR3 reads TGTGCCAGCAGCTCCGGGAACAGGGTTTCCGAGCAGTACTTC. Its protein product is CASSSGNRVSEQYF.

This clonotype showed up just a few times. J is TRBJ1-2 and V is TRBV20-1, with D possibly being TRBD1 (6 bases). Germline V CDR1 and CDR2: DFQATT, SNEGSKA (reference sequence). V was clipped by 7 bases and J by 3 bases, with 9 bases between them. This CDR3 is built from 11 residues. CDR3 residues: CSEGGDYGYTF. CDR3 nucleotide sequence: TGCAGTGAGGGGGGAGACTATGGCTACACCTTC.

This clonotype was recorded a few times. The chain has TRBV12-5 and TRBJ2-5; no clear D. This CDR3 spans 14 amino acids. Germline CDR1 is LGHNT and CDR2 is FRNRAP. Trimming pared 4 bases from V and 3 bases from J, leaving 12 bases between. The CDR3 region has the DNA TGTGCTAGTGGTTCCCGACCCCTGGAAGAGACCCAGTACTTC. Its translation: CASGSRPLEETQYF.

This clonotype occurred a few times. This chain links TRBV5-4 with TRBJ2-4; D is perhaps TRBD2 (6 bases). The CDR3 contains 12 residues. V was clipped by 1 base and J by 14 bases, with 13 bases between them. Germline CDR1 is SGHNT and CDR2 is YYREEE (reference sequence). The CDR3, as DNA: TGTGCCAGCAGCTTGTCCGGGGAGGTAGAGTACTTC. It codes for CASSLSGEVEYF.

V usage is TRBV7-2 and J usage is TRBJ1-3; possible D gene TRBD1, 5 bases. CDR1 and CDR2 (germline): SGHTA, FQGNSA. The CDR3 covers 16 residues. The V and J ends lost 3 bases and 2 bases respectively, with 14 bases between them. CDR3 nucleotide sequence: TGTGCCAGCAGCTTGTTGCTGGGGCAGACTGGAAACACCATATATTTT. It encodes CASSLLLGQTGNTIYF.

The table lists this clonotype with a few counts. The chain combines TRBV7-2 with TRBJ1-1; 11 bases fit TRBD1. CDR1 is SGHTA, CDR2 FQGNSA, per germline. CDR3 length: 15 residues. The V gene end was trimmed by 1 base and the J gene end by 5 bases; junction bases not matched to a gene: 3. The CDR3 loop is CASSLVDRGRTEAFF. The DNA for the CDR3 is TGTGCCAGCAGCTTAGTGGACAGGGGGCGAACTGAAGCTTTCTTT.

This clonotype appeared a few times. The CDR3 DNA follows: TGTGCCAGCAGCCTGAGTACGATGAACACTGAAGCTTTCTTT. It encodes CASSLSTMNTEAFF. The chain has TRBV3-1 and TRBJ1-1, with D unresolved. Trimming removed 4 bases at V and 0 bases at J, with 9 bases between. This CDR3 has 14 residues. CDR1 is LGHDT, CDR2 YNNKEL, per germline (reference sequence). The full variable domain, completed using reference TRBV3-1 and TRBJ1-1, is DTAVSQTPKYLVTQMGNDKSIKCEQNLGHDTMYWYKQDSKKFLKIMFSYNNKELIINETVPNRFSPKSPDKAHLNLHINSLELGDSAVYFCASSLSTMNTEAFFGQGTRLTVV.

This clonotype came up a few times. The CDR3 loop reads CAIRPTGGSTDTQYF. The CDR3 bases are TGTGCCATCAGGCCGACAGGCGGAAGCACAGATACGCAGTATTTT. The chain has TRBV10-3 and TRBJ2-3, with a tentative D call TRBD1 (6 bases). The germline V gene has CDR1 ENHRY and CDR2 SYGVKD. CDR3 size: 15 residues. Between the trimmed V and J ends, which lost 6 bases and 0 bases, there was a span of 13 bases.

This clonotype was observed many times. V and J are TRBV4-3 and TRBJ2-2; no reliable D call. Germline CDR1 LGHNA, CDR2 YSLEER. CDR3 length: 15 amino acids. V was trimmed by 0 bases and J by 6 bases, leaving 11 bases between them. CDR3 sequence: CASSQDRRWAGELFF. The CDR3 DNA is TGCGCCAGCAGCCAAGACCGGAGATGGGCCGGGGAGCTGTTTTTT.

This clonotype was found a few times. This rearrangement joins TRBV7-2 to TRBJ2-1; 9 nucleotides agree with TRBD2. Losses at the gene ends were 5 bases for V and 4 bases for J; bases not matched to a gene: 9. CDR3 length: 16 amino acids. The germline V gene encodes CDR1 SGHTA and CDR2 FQGNSA. CDR3 nucleotide sequence: TGTGCCAGCAGCCCGGGGGGTAGCGGGGGTTACAATGAGCAGTTCTTC. It translates to CASSPGGSGGYNEQFF.

The gene calls are TRBV14 and TRBJ2-1; the D is unclear. CDR3 length: 14 amino acids. Trimming removed 3 bases from V and 6 bases from J, with 12 bases in between. Germline values: CDR1 SGHDN, CDR2 FVKESK. This CDR3 is CASSQDLTRNEQFF. The CDR3 DNA reads TGTGCCAGCAGCCAGGACCTTACCCGCAATGAGCAGTTCTTC.

The rearrangement links TRBV24-1 to TRBJ2-3; no reliable D call. The CDR3 runs 15 residues. Trimming took 5 bases from V and 3 from J, leaving 14 bases between them. Germline values: CDR1 KGHDR, CDR2 SFDVKD. Written as DNA, the CDR3 is TGTGCCACCAGTGCCCGAGAGTTCGGAACAGATACGCAGTATTTT. This translates into CATSAREFGTDTQYF.

This clonotype was found a few times. The chain joins TRBV29-1 to TRBJ1-4; D perhaps matches TRBD1 (5 bases). The CDR3 length is 11 residues. From germline, CDR1 is SQVTM and CDR2 ANQGSEA. The germline V and J ends were trimmed by 7 bases and 10 bases, with 13 bases remaining between them. DNA for the CDR3: TGCAGCGCTGGAAACGGGACAAAACTGTTTTTT. As protein: CSAGNGTKLFF. The variable domain in full, with the rest retrieved from reference TRBV29-1 and TRBJ1-4, is SAVISQKPSRDICQRGTSLTIQCQVDSQVTMMFWYRQQPGQSLTLIATANQGSEATYESGFVIDKFPISRPNLTFSTLTVSNMSPEDSSIYLCSAGNGTKLFFGSGTQLSVL.

The chain uses TRBV7-2 and TRBJ2-4, with a possible D match to TRBD1 (6 bases). This CDR3 is built from 15 residues. V lost 6 bases to trimming and J lost 7 bases, with 19 bases between them. From germline, CDR1 is SGHTA and CDR2 FQGNSA. The chain's CDR3 is CASSKRLQGRNIQYF. The CDR3 DNA reads TGTGCCAGCAGTAAACGATTACAGGGAAGGAACATTCAGTACTTC.

The table lists this clonotype with many counts. The V gene is TRBV6-2 or TRBV6-3, the J gene TRBJ2-1, with a weak D call TRBD2 (6 bases). This CDR3 spans 13 amino acids. Germline assignment: CDR1 MNHEY and CDR2 SVGEGT. Trimming removed 6 bases at V and 6 bases at J, with 12 bases between. DNA of the CDR3: TGTGCCAGCAGACGGGACGGGAGCAATGAGCAGTTCTTC. Translation gives CASRRDGSNEQFF.

The gene calls are TRBV6-5 and TRBJ1-1; D gene ambiguous. V was clipped by 5 bases and J by 1 base, with 14 bases between them. The CDR3 has 15 amino acids. Germline assignment: CDR1 MNHEY and CDR2 SVGAGI. The DNA for the CDR3 is TGTGCCAGCAGTCCGGAGCCAGGAGGGAACACTGAAGCTTTCTTT. Its translation: CASSPEPGGNTEAFF.

This clonotype was counted only a few times. The CDR3, as DNA: TGCGCCAGCAGCGTCCGGCTAGCGGTCCCCACAGATACGCAGTATTTT. Its translation is CASSVRLAVPTDTQYF. The chain links TRBV5-1 to TRBJ2-3; TRBD2 agrees at 7 bases. The CDR3 covers 16 residues. CDR1 SGHRS and CDR2 YFSETQ come from the germline V gene. The V gene end was trimmed by 4 bases and the J gene end by 2 bases; junction bases not matched to a gene: 10. Filled out from reference TRBV5-1 and TRBJ2-3, the complete variable domain reads KAGVTQTPRYLIKTRGQQVTLSCSPISGHRSVSWYQQTPGQGLQFLFEYFSETQRNKGNFPGRFSGRQFSNSRSEMNVSTLELGDSALYLCASSVRLAVPTDTQYFGPGTRLTVL.

This chain uses TRBV29-1 with TRBJ2-4; D is uncertain. This CDR3 is 10 amino acids long. V was trimmed by 4 bases and J by 8 bases, leaving 6 bases between them. CDR1 and CDR2 (germline): SQVTM, ANQGSEA. The CDR3 reads CSVVSHIQYF. The CDR3 DNA reads TGCAGCGTTGTCTCGCACATTCAGTACTTC. The complete variable domain, with remaining parts taken from reference TRBV29-1 and TRBJ2-4, reads SAVISQKPSRDICQRGTSLTIQCQVDSQVTMMFWYRQQPGQSLTLIATANQGSEATYESGFVIDKFPISRPNLTFSTLTVSNMSPEDSSIYLCSVVSHIQYFGAGTRLSVL.

This clonotype came up a few times. The chain couples TRBV4-2 to TRBJ2-1; 7 positions agree with TRBD1. With V trimmed by 1 base and J by 7 bases, 4 bases remained unmatched. CDR3 size: 14 residues. Germline V gene sequence: CDR1 LGHNA, CDR2 YNFKEQ. The CDR3 bases are TGTGCCAGCAGCCAAGGACAGGGTGGGAATGAGCAGTTCTTC. Translated, it gives CASSQGQGGNEQFF.

The sample holds one count of this clonotype. This chain links TRBV27 with TRBJ2-7, with D possibly TRBD1 on 6 matching bases. The germline gives CDR1 MNHEY, CDR2 SMNVEV (reference sequence). CDR3 length equals 13 residues. V lost 5 bases and J lost 4, with 12 bases in between. For the CDR3, the DNA is TGTGCCAGCAGTAACAGGGTGGGATACGAGCAGTACGTC. Protein product: CASSNRVGYEQYV.

V usage is TRBV7-2 and J usage is TRBJ1-2; 11 bases are a match to TRBD1. From germline, CDR1 is SGHTA and CDR2 FQGNSA. J was trimmed by 4 bases and V by 5 bases; bases with no gene match: 12. This CDR3 has 17 residues. The CDR3 DNA follows: TGTGCCAGCAGCCCGACGGGACAGGGGGTATCTATCTATGGCTACACCTTC. Translating it yields CASSPTGQGVSIYGYTF.

This clonotype was recorded a few times. The chain carries TRBV7-9 and TRBJ1-1; 9 bases match TRBD1. With V trimmed by 4 bases and J by 4 bases, 7 bases remained unmatched. The germline gives CDR1 SEHNR, CDR2 FQNEAQ (reference sequence). The CDR3 sequence is 15 residues long. CDR3 sequence: CASSSLTTGGTEAFF. CDR3 DNA sequence: TGTGCCAGCAGCTCCCTTACGACAGGGGGCACTGAAGCTTTCTTT.

The table lists this clonotype with a few counts. The rearrangement joins TRBV18 to TRBJ1-1; 7 bases fit TRBD1. This CDR3 contains 14 residues. With V trimmed by 4 bases and J by 4 bases, 6 bases remained unmatched. Germline values: CDR1 KGHSH, CDR2 LQKENI. The CDR3 DNA follows: TGTGCCAGCTCACGTGAGCCAGGGGGCACTGAAGCTTTCTTT. Translation gives CASSREPGGTEAFF. Full variable domain (rest looked up from reference TRBV18 and TRBJ1-1): NAGVMQNPRHLVRRRGQEARLRCSPMKGHSHVYWYRQLPEEGLKFMVYLQKENIIDESGMPKERFSAEFPKEGPSILRIQQVVRGDSAAYFCASSREPGGTEAFFGQGTRLTVV.